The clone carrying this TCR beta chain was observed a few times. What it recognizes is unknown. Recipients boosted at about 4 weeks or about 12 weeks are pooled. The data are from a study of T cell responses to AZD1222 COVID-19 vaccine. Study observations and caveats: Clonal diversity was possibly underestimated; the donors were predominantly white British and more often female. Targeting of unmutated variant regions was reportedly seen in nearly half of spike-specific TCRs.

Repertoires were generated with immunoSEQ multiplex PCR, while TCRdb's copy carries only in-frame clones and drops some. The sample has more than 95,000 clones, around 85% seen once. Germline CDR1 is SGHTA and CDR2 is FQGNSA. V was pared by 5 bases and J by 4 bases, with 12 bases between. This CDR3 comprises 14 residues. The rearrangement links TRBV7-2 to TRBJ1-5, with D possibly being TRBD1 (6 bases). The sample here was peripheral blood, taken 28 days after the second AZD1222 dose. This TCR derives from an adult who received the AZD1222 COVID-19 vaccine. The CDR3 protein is CASSPTGFNQPQHF. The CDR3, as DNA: TGTGCCAGCAGCCCCACAGGGTTTAATCAGCCCCAGCATTTT.